This TCR beta chain was documented in a study of spatial heterogeneity in lung cancer. In TCRdb, the 5' RACE reads were re-called with MiXCR into one record per CDR3 protein. The data hold roughly 120,000 distinct CDR3 sequences, with about 12% observed a single time. The time point here: blood at routine non-recurrence follow-up after resection. Unsorted tumor, nontumor lung tissue or cryopreserved PBMC supplied the whole RNA. CDR3 length: 13 residues. The germline gives CDR1 SQVTM, CDR2 ANQGSEA. V gave up 8 bases and J gave up 1 base; unmatched junction bases: 6. This TCR was sampled from a male donor with early-stage non-small cell lung cancer. The input for sequencing was PBMCs, taken at follow-up. V is TRBV29-1 and J is TRBJ2-3; 7 bases are shared with TRBD2. For the CDR3, the DNA is TGCAGCCTTCGAAGCGGGGGCACAGATACGCAGTATTTT. Its protein is CSLRSGGTDTQYF.